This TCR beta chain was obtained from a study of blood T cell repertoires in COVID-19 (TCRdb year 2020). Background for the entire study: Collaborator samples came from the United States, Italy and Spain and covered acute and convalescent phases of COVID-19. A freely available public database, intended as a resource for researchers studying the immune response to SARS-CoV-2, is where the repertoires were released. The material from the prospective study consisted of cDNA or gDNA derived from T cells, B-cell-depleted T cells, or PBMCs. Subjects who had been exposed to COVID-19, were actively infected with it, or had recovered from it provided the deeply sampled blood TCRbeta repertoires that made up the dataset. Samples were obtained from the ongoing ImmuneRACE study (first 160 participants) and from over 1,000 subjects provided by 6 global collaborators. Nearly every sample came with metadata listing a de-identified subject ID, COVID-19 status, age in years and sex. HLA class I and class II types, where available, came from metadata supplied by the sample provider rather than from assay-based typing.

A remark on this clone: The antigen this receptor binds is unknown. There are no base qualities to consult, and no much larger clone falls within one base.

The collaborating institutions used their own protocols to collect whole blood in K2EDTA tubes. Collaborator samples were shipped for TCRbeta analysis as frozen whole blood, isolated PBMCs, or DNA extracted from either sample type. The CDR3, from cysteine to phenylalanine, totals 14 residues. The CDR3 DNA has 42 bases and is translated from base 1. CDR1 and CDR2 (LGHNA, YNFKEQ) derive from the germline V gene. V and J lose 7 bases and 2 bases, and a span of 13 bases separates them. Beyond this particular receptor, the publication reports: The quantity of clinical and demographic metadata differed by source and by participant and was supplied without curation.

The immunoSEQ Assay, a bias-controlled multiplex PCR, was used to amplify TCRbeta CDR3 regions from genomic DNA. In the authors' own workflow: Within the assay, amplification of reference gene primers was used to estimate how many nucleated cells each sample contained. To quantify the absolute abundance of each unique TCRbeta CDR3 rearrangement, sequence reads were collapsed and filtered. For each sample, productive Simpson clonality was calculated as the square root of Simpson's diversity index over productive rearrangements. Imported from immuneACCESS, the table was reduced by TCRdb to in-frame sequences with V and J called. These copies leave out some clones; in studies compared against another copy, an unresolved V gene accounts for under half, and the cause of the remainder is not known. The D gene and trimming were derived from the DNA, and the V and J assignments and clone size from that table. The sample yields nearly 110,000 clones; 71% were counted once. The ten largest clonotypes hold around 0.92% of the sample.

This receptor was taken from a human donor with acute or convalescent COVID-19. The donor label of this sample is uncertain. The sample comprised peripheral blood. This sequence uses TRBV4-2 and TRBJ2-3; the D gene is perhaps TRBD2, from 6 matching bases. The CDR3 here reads CASTRDGDTDTQYF. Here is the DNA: TGTGCCAGCACGCGGGACGGGGACACAGATACGCAGTATTTT.